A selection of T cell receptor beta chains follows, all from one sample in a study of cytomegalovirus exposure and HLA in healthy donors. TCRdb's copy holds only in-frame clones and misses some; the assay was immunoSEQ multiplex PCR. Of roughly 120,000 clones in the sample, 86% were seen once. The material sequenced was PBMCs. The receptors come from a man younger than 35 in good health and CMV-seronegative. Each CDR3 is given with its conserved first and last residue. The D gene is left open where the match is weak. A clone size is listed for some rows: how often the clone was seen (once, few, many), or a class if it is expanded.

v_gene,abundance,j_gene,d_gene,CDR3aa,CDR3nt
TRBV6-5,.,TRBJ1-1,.,CATEAGVNRVAFF,TGTGCCACCGAAGCAGGGGTCAATCGAGTGGCTTTCTTT
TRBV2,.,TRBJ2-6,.,CASSEVRSGANVLTF,TGTGCCAGCAGTGAAGTTAGATCTGGGGCCAACGTCCTGACTTTC
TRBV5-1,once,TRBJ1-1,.,CASSLGADRPNTEAFF,TGCGCCAGCAGCTTGGGAGCCGACAGACCGAACACTGAAGCTTTCTTT
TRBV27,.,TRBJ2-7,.,CASSLLRGNSYEQYF,TGTGCCAGCAGTTTATTGAGGGGGAACTCCTACGAGCAGTACTTC
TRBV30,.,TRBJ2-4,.,CAWTGVAKNIQYF,TGTGCCTGGACAGGGGTGGCCAAAAACATTCAGTACTTC
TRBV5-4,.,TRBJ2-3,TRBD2,CASSLSRGGATDTQYF,TGTGCCAGCAGCTTGAGTCGCGGGGGGGCCACAGATACGCAGTATTTT
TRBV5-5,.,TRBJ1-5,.,CASSLEAPGSNQPQHF,TGTGCCAGCAGCTTGGAAGCGCCGGGGAGCAATCAGCCCCAGCATTTT
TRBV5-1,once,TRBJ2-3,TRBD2,CASGSGNTDTQYF,TGCGCCAGCGGTAGCGGGAACACAGATACGCAGTATTTT
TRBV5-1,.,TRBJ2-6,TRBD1,CASSTDRATSVLTF,TGCGCCAGCAGCACCGACAGGGCTACCTCCGTCCTGACTTTC
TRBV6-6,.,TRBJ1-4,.,CAGRQVPNEKLFF,TGTGCCGGAAGACAGGTCCCAAATGAAAAACTGTTTTTT
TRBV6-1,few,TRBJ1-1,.,CASSAGIGNTEAFF,TGTGCCAGCAGTGCGGGGATAGGGAACACTGAAGCTTTCTTT
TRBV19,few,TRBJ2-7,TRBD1,CASTTGQVSYEQYF,TGTGCCAGTACCACGGGACAGGTCTCCTACGAGCAGTACTTC
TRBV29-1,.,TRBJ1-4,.,CSGGSNEKLFF,TGCAGCGGAGGGTCGAATGAAAAACTGTTTTTT
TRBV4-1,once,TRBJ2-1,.,CASSQRGNEQFF,TGCGCCAGCAGCCAACGGGGGAATGAGCAGTTCTTC
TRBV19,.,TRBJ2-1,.,CASSEQGMSYNEQFF,TGTGCCAGTTCAGAGCAGGGAATGAGCTACAATGAGCAGTTCTTC
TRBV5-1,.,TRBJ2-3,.,CASSTSGADTQYF,TGCGCCAGCAGCACCTCAGGGGCAGATACGCAGTATTTT
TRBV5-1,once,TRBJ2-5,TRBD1,CASSAGPGTGSVIGKETQYF,TGCGCCAGCTCAGCTGGACCCGGGACAGGGAGTGTTATTGGGAAAGAGACCCAGTACTTC
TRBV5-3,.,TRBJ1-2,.,CARSRHLTLYGYTF,TGTGCCAGAAGCAGACACCTGACCCTCTATGGCTACACCTTC
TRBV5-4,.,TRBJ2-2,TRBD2,CASSDSAGLAGGQGELFF,TGTGCCAGCAGCGATTCCGCGGGACTAGCGGGGGGGCAGGGGGAGCTGTTTTTT
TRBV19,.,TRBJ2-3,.,CASRGTSTDTQYF,TGTGCCAGTAGAGGGACTAGCACAGATACGCAGTATTTT
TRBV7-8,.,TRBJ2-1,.,CASSQTGIYNEQFF,TGTGCCAGCAGCCAAACCGGGATCTACAATGAGCAGTTCTTC
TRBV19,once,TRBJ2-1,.,CASSFRQETYNEQFF,TGTGCCAGTAGTTTCAGACAGGAAACCTACAATGAGCAGTTCTTC
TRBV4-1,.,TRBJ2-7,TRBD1,CASSQETGTYEQYF,TGCGCCAGCAGCCAAGAGACAGGGACCTACGAGCAGTACTTC
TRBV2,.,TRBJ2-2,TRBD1,CASSEQGGIVTGELFF,TGTGCCAGCAGTGAGCAAGGGGGCATAGTCACCGGGGAGCTGTTTTTT
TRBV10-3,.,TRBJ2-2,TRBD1,CAIMTGQGATGELFF,TGTGCCATCATGACGGGACAGGGGGCGACCGGGGAGCTGTTTTTT
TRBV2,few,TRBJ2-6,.,CASSIKGFGANVLTF,TGTGCCAGCAGTATAAAGGGGTTCGGGGCCAACGTCCTGACTTTC
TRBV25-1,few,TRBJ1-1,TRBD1,CASSAAQGHTEAFF,TGTGCCAGCAGTGCAGCACAGGGGCACACTGAAGCTTTCTTT
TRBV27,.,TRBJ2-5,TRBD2,CASSLGPGGKETQYF,TGTGCCAGCAGTTTGGGACCGGGAGGGAAAGAGACCCAGTACTTC
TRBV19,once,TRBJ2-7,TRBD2,CASSMRGRRESRSYEQYF,TGTGCCAGTAGTATGAGGGGACGGCGGGAGAGTAGGTCCTACGAGCAGTACTTC
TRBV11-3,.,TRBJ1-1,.,CASSPDTHTEAFF,TGTGCCAGCAGCCCGGACACCCACACTGAAGCTTTCTTT
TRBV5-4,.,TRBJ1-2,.,CASSLAGGRGNYGYTF,TGTGCCAGCAGCTTGGCCGGTGGCAGGGGAAACTATGGCTACACCTTC
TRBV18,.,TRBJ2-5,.,CASSPPSREETQYF,TGTGCCAGCTCACCACCGTCCAGGGAAGAGACCCAGTACTTC
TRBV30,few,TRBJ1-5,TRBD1,CAWSGDSSNQPQHF,TGTGCCTGGAGTGGGGACAGCAGCAATCAGCCCCAGCATTTT
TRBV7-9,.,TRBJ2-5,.,CASSWTGIGEETQYF,TGTGCCAGCAGCTGGACTGGGATCGGGGAAGAGACCCAGTACTTC
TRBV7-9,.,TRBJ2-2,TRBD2,CASSPGLAGGPRITGELFF,TGTGCCAGCAGCCCCGGACTAGCGGGAGGGCCTCGTATCACCGGGGAGCTGTTTTTT
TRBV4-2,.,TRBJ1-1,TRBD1,CASATGGGQGAQRTEAFF,TGTGCCAGCGCCACGGGAGGGGGACAGGGGGCTCAACGGACTGAAGCTTTCTTT
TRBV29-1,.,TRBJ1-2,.,CSVDRLERGYTF,TGCAGCGTTGACCGATTAGAACGCGGCTACACCTTC
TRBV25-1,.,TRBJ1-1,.,CASSLLNTEAFF,TGTGCCAGCAGTCTCTTAAACACTGAAGCTTTCTTT
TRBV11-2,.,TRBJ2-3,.,CASSLAGGSLYTQYF,TGTGCCAGCAGCTTAGCAGGGGGGAGTCTATATACGCAGTATTTT
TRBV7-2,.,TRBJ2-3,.,CASSPVGAYLTDTQYF,TGTGCCAGCAGCCCCGTGGGGGCCTATCTCACAGATACGCAGTATTTT
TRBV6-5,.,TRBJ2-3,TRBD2,CASSSGIRDTQYF,TGTGCCAGCAGTAGCGGGATCCGAGATACGCAGTATTTT
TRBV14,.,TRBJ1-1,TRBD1,CASSPRQGNTEAFF,TGTGCCAGCAGCCCTCGACAGGGAAACACTGAAGCTTTCTTT